This T cell receptor beta chain was identified in a study of Ad26.COV2.S vaccination and SARS-CoV-2 variants. About the research overall: Intramuscular Ad26.COV2.S doses were given once or twice, 56 days apart.

Treatment of the sample: roughly 20 received Ad26.COV2.S at low or high dose, single or two shots; five or six received placebo; per-sample allocation not given. Material that was analyzed had been drawn on day 63 after the first vaccine or placebo injection. A Boston donor was an adult aged 18-55 years. As concerns this clone: Its antigen is undetermined.

Study-level results: Overall T cell responses may have been underestimated by the analyses of TCR breadth and depth. It was vaccine recipients, not placebo recipients, who had the higher spike-specific TCR breadth.

Here immunoSEQ multiplex PCR was the method, and the copy in TCRdb shows in-frame clones only, minus some. This table holds about 400,000 clones, 80% to 90% found once. The CDR3 has 16 amino acids. The TCR was taken from a person aged 18-60 years who received the Ad26.COV2.S COVID-19 vaccine or a placebo. The sample was peripheral blood, taken in a trial of Ad26.COV2.S vaccine versus placebo. V and J are TRBV21-1 and TRBJ2-7; the table's D gene call, TRBD1, was not cross checked with the DNA. TRBV21-1 constitutes a pseudogene. The CDR3, as DNA: TGTGCCAGCAGCGATTCACGCCCGGGACAGGGCTACGAGCAGTACTTC. It is translated as CASSDSRPGQGYEQYF.